This entry lists 24 T cell receptor beta chains sequenced from one sample in a study of T cell repertoires in cytomegalovirus infection. A single record per CDR3 protein comes from TCRdb applying MiXCR to the reads. The sample has 30,000 to 40,000 distinct CDR3 sequences; approximately 52% are singletons. No antigen has been identified for these receptors. The sequenced sample was CD8+ T cells from cultured PBMCs, obtained from culture after CMV antigen stimulation. Every receptor here comes from a human donor in good health (CMV status not recorded). Some clones in this sample may be carry-over from other donors' samples.

The CDR3 here is CASSLAWGTGETQYF. The CDR3 nucleotides read TGTGCCAGCAGCTTGGCATGGGGCACAGGGGAGACCCAGTACTTC. V is TRBV5-5 and J is TRBJ2-5; D possibly corresponds to TRBD1 (6 bases). This CDR3 region has 15 residues. Trimming shortened V by 0 bases and J by 5 bases, and 14 bases separated the two germline ends. Germline-derived CDR1 and CDR2 are SGHKS and YYEKEE (reference sequence).

CDR3 DNA sequence: TGTGCCAGCACCCATGGGACTAGCGGATACGAGCAGTACTTC. Amino acids: CASTHGTSGYEQYF. The rearrangement joins TRBV28 to TRBJ2-7; TRBD2 matches 11 bases. The V gene's germline CDR1 is MDHEN and CDR2 SYDVKM. This CDR3 spans 14 amino acids. With V trimmed by 7 bases and J by 4 bases, 6 bases remained unmatched.

This clonotype was seen many times. This sequence joins TRBV29-1 and TRBJ2-6; no reliable D call. The CDR3 loop spans 14 amino acids. Germline V CDR1 and CDR2: SQVTM, ANQGSEA. V lost 6 bases to trimming and J lost 0 bases, with 9 bases between them. The CDR3 region is CSVRFSSGANVLTF. The CDR3 DNA is TGCAGCGTCAGGTTCAGCTCTGGGGCCAACGTCCTGACTTTC.

This clonotype was observed a few times. The chain recombines TRBV7-2 with TRBJ2-1, with 10 bases matching TRBD2. With 1 base clipped from V and 6 bases from J, the junction kept 0 bases outside the gene matches. Looked up from germline, CDR1 is SGHTA and CDR2 is FQGNSA. The CDR3 length is 14 residues. The CDR3 reads CASSLGTSGNEQFF. The CDR3 nucleotides are TGTGCCAGCAGCTTAGGGACTAGCGGCAATGAGCAGTTCTTC. Supplemented by reference TRBV7-2 and TRBJ2-1, the full variable domain reads GAGVSQSPSNKVTEKGKDVELRCDPISGHTALYWYRQSLGQGLEFLIYFQGNSAPDKSGLPSDRFSAERTGGSVSTLTIQRTQQEDSAVYLCASSLGTSGNEQFFGPGTRLTVL.

The rearrangement uses TRBV7-8 and TRBJ1-2; 8 nucleotides match TRBD1. CDR1 SGHVS and CDR2 FQNEAQ come from the germline V gene. CDR3 length: 15 residues. V was pared by 5 bases and J by 5 bases, with 10 bases of the junction left unmatched. Here the CDR3 reads CASSPRTGKDYGYTF. CDR3 nucleotides: TGTGCCAGCAGCCCCCGGACAGGGAAGGATTATGGCTACACCTTC.

This sequence joins TRBV7-2 and TRBJ2-1; 7 bases map to TRBD1. The CDR3 spans 15 residues. Looked up from germline, CDR1 is SGHTA and CDR2 is FQGNSA. Losses at the gene ends were 5 bases for V and 9 bases for J; bases not matched to a gene: 13. Here the CDR3 reads CASSPRDSQRREQFF. The DNA for the CDR3 is TGTGCCAGCAGCCCGAGGGACAGCCAGCGACGTGAGCAGTTCTTC.

This chain uses TRBV7-8 with TRBJ2-1; 9 bases map to TRBD1. In germline, CDR1 is SGHVS, CDR2 FQNEAQ. With 5 bases clipped from V and 8 bases from J, the junction kept 16 bases outside the gene matches. The CDR3 sequence is 17 residues long. The CDR3 DNA reads as TGTGCCAGCAGCCGAATCTCCGGGACAGGGAGGACACATGAGCAGTTCTTC. Translation: CASSRISGTGRTHEQFF.

This rearrangement joins TRBV7-3 to TRBJ1-2; 9 bases match TRBD1. Germline V gene sequence: CDR1 SGHTA, CDR2 FQGTGA. The ends lost 5 bases at V and 7 bases at J; junction bases unmatched: 5. CDR3 length equals 13 residues. The CDR3 is CASSPTGGSGYTF. The CDR3 region has the DNA TGTGCCAGCAGCCCTACAGGGGGCAGTGGCTACACCTTC.

The chain uses TRBV6-2 or TRBV6-3 and TRBJ1-5, with a tentative D call TRBD1 (6 bases). Trimming took 0 bases from V and 5 from J, leaving 14 bases between them. The germline V gene encodes CDR1 MNHEY and CDR2 SVGEGT. The CDR3 totals 16 residues. The CDR3, as DNA: TGTGCCAGCAGTTACTCCACAGGGCCGCCGGATCAGCCCCAGCATTTT. It encodes CASSYSTGPPDQPQHF.

The V call is TRBV7-6, the J call TRBJ2-1; 13 bases are shared with TRBD2. This CDR3 has 19 amino acids. After removal of 4 bases from V and 2 bases from J, the junction contained 11 bases not matched to a gene. CDR1 is SGHVS and CDR2 is FNYEAQ in the germline V gene. The CDR3 loop is CASSSAGLAGATTYNEQFF. DNA of the CDR3: TGTGCCAGCAGCTCAGCTGGACTAGCGGGGGCCACGACCTACAATGAGCAGTTCTTC. Drawing the rest from reference TRBV7-6 and TRBJ2-1, the complete variable domain is GAGVSQSPRYKVTKRGQDVALRCDPISGHVSLYWYRQALGQGPEFLTYFNYEAQQDKSGLPNDRFSAERPEGSISTLTIQRTEQRDSAMYRCASSSAGLAGATTYNEQFFGPGTRLTVL.

This chain connects TRBV5-1 to TRBJ2-5, with unresolved D. Trimming removed 2 bases at V and 5 bases at J, with 10 bases between. There are 13 residues in the CDR3. Germline loops: CDR1 SGHRS, CDR2 YFSETQ. The CDR3 is CASSFARFETQYF. The CDR3 region has the DNA TGCGCCAGCAGCTTCGCCAGGTTCGAGACCCAGTACTTC.

This clonotype occurred a few times. The J gene is TRBJ2-7, the V gene TRBV27, with 7 bases that match TRBD1. In germline, CDR1 is MNHEY, CDR2 SMNVEV (reference sequence). There are 14 residues in the CDR3. Trimming took 4 bases from V and 1 from J; bases not matched to a gene: 4. CDR3 amino acids: CASSSPGQSYEQYF. The CDR3 nucleotides read TGTGCCAGCAGTTCACCGGGACAGTCCTACGAGCAGTACTTC.

The chain is built from TRBV6-2 or TRBV6-3 and TRBJ2-7, with 11 bases fitting TRBD2. V shed 7 bases and J 0 bases; nucleotides not matched to a gene: 5. Per the germline V gene, CDR1 is MNHEY and CDR2 is SVGEGT. The CDR3 consists of 15 residues. CDR3 in amino acids: CASTGGLAASYEQYF. In DNA form, the CDR3 reads TGTGCCAGCACCGGGGGACTAGCGGCCTCCTACGAGCAGTACTTC.

This clonotype has just a few counts. The gene calls are TRBV9 and TRBJ1-1, with D unclear. This CDR3 has 15 amino acids. Germline V gene data show CDR1 as SGDLS and CDR2 as YYNGEE. Trimming took off 0 bases at V and 0 bases at J, with 9 bases between the two ends. In DNA form, the CDR3 reads TGTGCCAGCAGCGTAGGCGGACTCATGAACACTGAAGCTTTCTTT. Protein product: CASSVGGLMNTEAFF. The full variable domain, rest sourced from reference TRBV9 and TRBJ1-1, is DSGVTQTPKHLITATGQRVTLRCSPRSGDLSVYWYQQSLDQGLQFLIQYYNGEERAKGNILERFSAQQFPDLHSELNLSSLELGDSALYFCASSVGGLMNTEAFFGQGTRLTVV.

The V and J genes are TRBV12-3 or TRBV12-4 and TRBJ1-6, with TRBD1 matching over 9 bases. The length of the CDR3 is 14 residues. V lost 3 bases to trimming and J lost 7 bases; unmatched junction nucleotides: 1. DNA for the CDR3: TGTGCCAGCAGTTTCGGGACAGGGAATTCACCCCTCCACTTT. Translated: CASSFGTGNSPLHF.

In this sample, this clonotype turned up once. V and J are TRBV7-9 and TRBJ2-2; D not resolved. V shed 3 bases and J shed 0 bases, with 8 bases lying between them. The CDR3 loop spans 15 amino acids. Germline values: CDR1 SEHNR, CDR2 FQNEAQ (reference sequence). The CDR3 sequence is CASSFGKTNTGELFF. In DNA form, the CDR3 reads TGTGCCAGCAGCTTTGGGAAAACGAACACCGGGGAGCTGTTTTTT.

V gene TRBV27 combines with J gene TRBJ2-7; possibly TRBD1 or TRBD2 for D (6 bases each). This CDR3 has 15 residues. Deletions cut 5 bases from V and 0 bases from J, with 14 bases between. The V gene's germline CDR1 is MNHEY and CDR2 SMNVEV (reference sequence). CDR3 sequence (DNA): TGTGCCAGCAGTAGCTTAGGGGGGACCTCCTACGAGCAGTACTTC. Encoded protein: CASSSLGGTSYEQYF.

The chain couples TRBV27 to TRBJ1-3, with D uncertain. The CDR3 contains 14 residues. Trimming removed 0 bases at V and 4 bases at J, with 7 bases between. The germline V gene encodes CDR1 MNHEY and CDR2 SMNVEV (reference sequence). The chain's CDR3 is CASSLSGSGNTIYF. Here the CDR3 DNA reads TGTGCCAGCAGTTTATCCGGCTCCGGAAACACCATATATTTT.

This clonotype was recorded a few times. The J gene is TRBJ2-2, the V gene TRBV5-5; the D gene is possibly TRBD1 (6 bases). Trimming stripped 1 base from V and 1 base from J, with 17 bases between. This CDR3 is built from 18 residues. Looked up from germline, CDR1 is SGHKS and CDR2 is YYEKEE (reference sequence). CDR3 nucleotides: TGTGCCAGCAGCTTGAGGGGCCAGGGGCCGCGGAACACCGGGGAGCTGTTTTTT. Amino acids: CASSLRGQGPRNTGELFF.

This clonotype was seen repeatedly, ten times or more. The chain has TRBV20-1 and TRBJ2-5; tentative D call: TRBD1 (6 bases). Between the trimmed V and J ends, which lost 0 bases and 1 base, there was a span of 15 bases. This CDR3 region has 16 residues. Germline CDR1 DFQATT, CDR2 SNEGSKA (reference sequence). The CDR3 DNA is TGCAGTGCTAGAGATTGGACAGCGGAGCTCCAAGAGACCCAGTACTTC. This encodes CSARDWTAELQETQYF.

V usage is TRBV10-3 and J usage is TRBJ2-7; a weak D match, TRBD2 (7 bases). The V gene lost 7 bases and the J gene lost 2 bases, with 15 bases spanning the gap. Germline CDR1 is ENHRY and CDR2 is SYGVKD. The CDR3 sequence is 14 residues long. CDR3 sequence reads: CAIKETGRAYEQYF. The CDR3 nucleotides read TGTGCCATCAAAGAAACAGGGAGGGCCTACGAGCAGTACTTC.

This clonotype was detected only a few times. The chain has TRBV6-2 or TRBV6-3 and TRBJ1-2; weak D call: TRBD1 (5 bases). Germline V gene data show CDR1 as MNHEY and CDR2 as SVGEGT. The CDR3 extends over 19 amino acids. With 2 bases removed from V and 1 base from J, the gap between germline ends came to 23 bases. Here the CDR3 DNA reads TGTGCCAGCAGTTACCTCTATCATTGGACAAGTCGATTTAACTATGGCTACACCTTC. Protein: CASSYLYHWTSRFNYGYTF.

This clonotype has a count of ten or more. V usage is TRBV30 and J usage is TRBJ2-1; 8 bases fit TRBD2. This CDR3 contains 14 residues. Germline V lookup: CDR1 GTSNPN, CDR2 SVGIG (reference sequence). The V gene end was trimmed by 7 bases and the J gene end by 0 bases; junction bases not matched to a gene: 5. The CDR3 loop reads CAFTTSGSYNEQFF. CDR3 nucleotide sequence: TGTGCCTTTACCACTAGCGGCTCCTACAATGAGCAGTTCTTC.

V and J are TRBV19 and TRBJ2-2; D is possibly TRBD1 (6 bases). Germline lookup yields CDR1 LNHDA and CDR2 SQIVND (reference sequence). Trimming shortened V by 8 bases and J by 5 bases, and 9 bases separated the two germline ends. The CDR3 length is 12 residues. The CDR3 nucleotides are TGTGCCAGTCTACAGGGAACCGGGGAGCTGTTTTTT. This sequence encodes CASLQGTGELFF.